A single sample gave rise to the 8 T cell receptor beta chains below, sequenced in a study of cytomegalovirus exposure and HLA in healthy donors. The PCR ran on 60 Vbeta and 13 Jbeta primers. Only in-frame clones appear in the TCRdb table, and some are missing; sequencing was by immunoSEQ multiplex PCR. Of 150,000 to 200,000 clones listed, about 79% were seen once; the top ten hold over 13%. The specimen was PBMCs. Every receptor here comes from a man aged 50-60 years in good health and CMV-seropositive.

V usage is TRBV19 and J usage is TRBJ1-5; 7 bases match TRBD1. Trimming removed 3 bases from V and 2 bases from J; junction bases left unmatched: 4. The V gene's germline CDR1 is LNHDA and CDR2 SQIVND (reference sequence). CDR3 size: 15 residues. This CDR3 is CASSMVGQGNQPQHF. Written as DNA, the CDR3 is TGTGCCAGTAGTATGGTCGGACAGGGCAATCAGCCCCAGCATTTT.

This rearrangement joins TRBV7-9 to TRBJ2-7; 7 nucleotides line up with TRBD1. Gene TRBJ2-5 matches the end of the DNA better, so the J call may be wrong. The CDR3 contains 14 residues. The V gene's germline CDR1 is SEHNR and CDR2 FQNEAQ (reference sequence). DNA of the CDR3: TGTGCCAGCAGCTGGGGACAGATCGAAGAGACCCAGTACTTC. Its protein is CASSWGQIEETQYF.

The chain joins TRBV19 to TRBJ2-2, with 9 bases that match TRBD1. V dropped 6 bases and J dropped 1; count of bases not matched to a gene: 9. The CDR3 extends over 17 amino acids. Germline V gene sequence: CDR1 LNHDA, CDR2 SQIVND (reference sequence). DNA for the CDR3: TGTGCCAGTAGACAATATACAGGGGGCCAGAACACCGGGGAGCTGTTTTTT. Translated: CASRQYTGGQNTGELFF.

This clone turned up a few times. This sequence joins TRBV6-5 and TRBJ2-3; no definite D call. Trimming took 4 bases from V and 1 from J, leaving 9 bases between them. Per germline, CDR1 MNHEY and CDR2 SVGAGI. The CDR3 is 14 amino acids. CDR3 nucleotide sequence: TGTGCCAGCAGTTGGGCCTTGGGCACAGATACGCAGTATTTT. This encodes CASSWALGTDTQYF.

This chain links TRBV29-1 with TRBJ2-7; 7 bases line up with TRBD1. There are 13 residues in the CDR3. CDR1 and CDR2 from the germline V gene are SQVTM and ANQGSEA. Trimming removed 3 bases from V and 2 bases from J; junction bases left unmatched: 4. The DNA of the CDR3 is TGCAGCGTTGACCCTCAGGGGGCCTACGAGCAGTACTTC. This codes for CSVDPQGAYEQYF.

In nucleotides, the CDR3 is TGTGCCAGTAGTTCCTCCGGGACAGGCGAGCAGTACGTC. It is translated as CASSSSGTGEQYV. The chain is built from TRBV19 and TRBJ2-7; 8 bases are shared with TRBD1. V trimming: 5 bases; J trimming: 6 bases; junction bases outside the gene matches: 6. CDR1 is LNHDA, CDR2 SQIVND, per germline (reference sequence). CDR3 length: 13 residues.

The V gene is TRBV2, the J gene TRBJ1-1; possible D gene TRBD1, 5 bases. The germline V and J ends were trimmed by 6 bases and 1 base, with 9 bases remaining between them. CDR1 SNHLY and CDR2 FYNNEI come from the germline V gene. The CDR3 extends over 13 amino acids. DNA of the CDR3: TGTGCCAGCAGAGCAGGGCCGAACACTGAAGCTTTCTTT. This translates into CASRAGPNTEAFF.

The rearrangement links TRBV5-4 to TRBJ1-5, with D possibly matching TRBD1 (5 bases). This CDR3 is 13 amino acids long. CDR1 and CDR2 (germline): SGHNT, YYREEE (reference sequence). Trimming cost V 5 bases and J 3 bases, with 9 bases left between them. The CDR3 DNA reads TGTGCCAGCAGTAGGGGTACCAATCAGCCCCAGCATTTT. Residues: CASSRGTNQPQHF.